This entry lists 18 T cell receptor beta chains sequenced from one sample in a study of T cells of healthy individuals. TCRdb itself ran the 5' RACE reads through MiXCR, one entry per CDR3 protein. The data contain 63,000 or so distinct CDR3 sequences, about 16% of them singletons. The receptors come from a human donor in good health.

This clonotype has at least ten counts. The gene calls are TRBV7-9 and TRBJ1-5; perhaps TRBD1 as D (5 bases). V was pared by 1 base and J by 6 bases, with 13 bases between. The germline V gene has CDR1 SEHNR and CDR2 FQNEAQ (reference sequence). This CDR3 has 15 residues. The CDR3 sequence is CASSLGGAGGQPQHF. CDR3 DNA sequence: TGTGCCAGCAGCTTAGGGGGCGCAGGTGGTCAGCCCCAGCATTTT.

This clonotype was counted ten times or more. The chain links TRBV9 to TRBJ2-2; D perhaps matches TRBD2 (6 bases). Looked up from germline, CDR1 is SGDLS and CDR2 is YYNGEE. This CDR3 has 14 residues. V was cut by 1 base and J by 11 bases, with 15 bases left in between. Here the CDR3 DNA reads TGTGCCAGCAGCGTAAGGTCTCTAGCGTCAGAGCTGTTTTTT. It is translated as CASSVRSLASELFF.

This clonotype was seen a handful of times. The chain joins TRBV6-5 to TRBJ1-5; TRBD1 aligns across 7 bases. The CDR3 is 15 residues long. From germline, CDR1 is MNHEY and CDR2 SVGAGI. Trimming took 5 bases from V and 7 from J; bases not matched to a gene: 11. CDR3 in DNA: TGTGCCAGCAGTAATAAGGGGGCATATGGGCAGCCCCAGCATTTT. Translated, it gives CASSNKGAYGQPQHF.

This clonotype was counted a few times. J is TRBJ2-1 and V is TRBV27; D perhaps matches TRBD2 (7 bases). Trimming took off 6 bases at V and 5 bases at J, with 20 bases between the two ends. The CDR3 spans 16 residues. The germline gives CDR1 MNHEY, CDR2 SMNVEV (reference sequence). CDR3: CASRAVMGGAHNEQFF. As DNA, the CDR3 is TGTGCCAGCAGAGCCGTGATGGGGGGGGCCCACAATGAGCAGTTCTTC.

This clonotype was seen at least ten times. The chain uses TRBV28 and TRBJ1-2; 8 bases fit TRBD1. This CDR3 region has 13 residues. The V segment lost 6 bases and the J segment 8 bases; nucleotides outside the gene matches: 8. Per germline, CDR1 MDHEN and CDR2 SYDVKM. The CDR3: CASRYRGMGGYTF. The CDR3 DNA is TGTGCCAGCAGGTACAGGGGGATGGGCGGCTACACCTTC.

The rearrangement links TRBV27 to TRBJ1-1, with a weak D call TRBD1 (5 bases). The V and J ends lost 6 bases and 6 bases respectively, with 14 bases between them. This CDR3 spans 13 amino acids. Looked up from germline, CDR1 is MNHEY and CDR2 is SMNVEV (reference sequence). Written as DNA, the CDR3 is TGTGCCAGCAGCCCAGACAGCATCGCTGAAGCTTTCTTT. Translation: CASSPDSIAEAFF.

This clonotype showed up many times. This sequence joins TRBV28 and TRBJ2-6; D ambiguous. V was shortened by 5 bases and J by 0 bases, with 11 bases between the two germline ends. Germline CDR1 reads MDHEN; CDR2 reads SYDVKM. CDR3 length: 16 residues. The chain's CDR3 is CASSPDTFSGANVLTF. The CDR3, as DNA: TGTGCCAGCAGTCCTGACACCTTCTCTGGGGCCAACGTCCTGACTTTC.

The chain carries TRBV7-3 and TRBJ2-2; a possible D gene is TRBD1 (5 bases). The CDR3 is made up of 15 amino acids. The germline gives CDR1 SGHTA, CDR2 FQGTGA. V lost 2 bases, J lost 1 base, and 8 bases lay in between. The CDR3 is CASSLQGMNTGELFF. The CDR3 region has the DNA TGTGCCAGCAGCTTACAGGGAATGAACACCGGGGAGCTGTTTTTT.

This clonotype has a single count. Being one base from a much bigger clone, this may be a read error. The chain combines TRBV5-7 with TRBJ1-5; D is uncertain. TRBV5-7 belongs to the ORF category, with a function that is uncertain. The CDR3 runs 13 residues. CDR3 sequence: CANSLQVYQPQHF. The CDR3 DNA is TGTGCCAACAGCCTACAAGTTTATCAGCCCCAGCATTTT.

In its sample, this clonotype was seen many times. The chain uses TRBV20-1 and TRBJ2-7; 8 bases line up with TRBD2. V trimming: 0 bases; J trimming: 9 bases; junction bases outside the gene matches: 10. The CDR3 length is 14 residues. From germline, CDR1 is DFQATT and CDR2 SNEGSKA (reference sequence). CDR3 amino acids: CSARDLMGLGRQYF. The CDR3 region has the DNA TGCAGTGCTAGAGACCTCATGGGACTAGGGAGGCAGTACTTC.

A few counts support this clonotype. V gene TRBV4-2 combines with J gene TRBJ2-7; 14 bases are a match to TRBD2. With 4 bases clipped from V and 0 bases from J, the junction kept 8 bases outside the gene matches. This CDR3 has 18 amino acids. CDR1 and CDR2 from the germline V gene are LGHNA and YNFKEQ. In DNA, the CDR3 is TGTGCCAGCAGCCGCCGACTAGCGGGAGGGCTATCCTCCTACGAGCAGTACTTC. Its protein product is CASSRRLAGGLSSYEQYF.

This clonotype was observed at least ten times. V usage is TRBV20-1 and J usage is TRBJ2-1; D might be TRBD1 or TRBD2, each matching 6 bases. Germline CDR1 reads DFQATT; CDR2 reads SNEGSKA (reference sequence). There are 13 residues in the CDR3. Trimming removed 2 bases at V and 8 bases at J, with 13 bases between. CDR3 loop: CSARRWGADEQFF. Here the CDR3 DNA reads TGCAGTGCTAGAAGGTGGGGGGCGGATGAGCAGTTCTTC.

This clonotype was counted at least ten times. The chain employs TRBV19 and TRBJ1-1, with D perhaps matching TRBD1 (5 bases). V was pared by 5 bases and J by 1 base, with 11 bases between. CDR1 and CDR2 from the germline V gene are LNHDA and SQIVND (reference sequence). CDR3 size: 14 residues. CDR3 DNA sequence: TGTGCCAGTAGTGCTGTAACAGGGAACACTGAAGCTTTCTTT. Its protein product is CASSAVTGNTEAFF. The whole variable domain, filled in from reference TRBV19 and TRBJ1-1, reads DGGITQSPKYLFRKEGQNVTLSCEQNLNHDAMYWYRQDPGQGLRLIYYSQIVNDFQKGDIAEGYSVSREKKESFPLTVTSAQKNPTAFYLCASSAVTGNTEAFFGQGTRLTVV.

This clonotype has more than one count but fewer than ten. In DNA, the CDR3 is TGTGCCAGCAGCCAAGAACCCGGGGGGGCTTTCTTT. This codes for CASSQEPGGAFF. This chain links TRBV3-1 with TRBJ1-1, with D possibly being TRBD1 (5 bases). Germline values: CDR1 LGHDT, CDR2 YNNKEL (reference sequence). CDR3 length: 12 amino acids. With 0 bases removed from V and 11 bases from J, the gap between germline ends came to 10 bases.

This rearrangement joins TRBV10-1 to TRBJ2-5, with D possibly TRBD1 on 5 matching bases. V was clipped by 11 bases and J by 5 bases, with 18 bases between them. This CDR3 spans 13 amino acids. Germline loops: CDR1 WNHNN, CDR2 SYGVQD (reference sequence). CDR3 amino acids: CAASRTRWETQYF. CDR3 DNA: TGCGCCGCCTCCAGGACACGATGGGAGACCCAGTACTTC.

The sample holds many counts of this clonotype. The CDR3 spells CATGSRGNTEAFF. For the CDR3, the DNA is TGTGCCACAGGGTCACGGGGGAACACTGAAGCTTTCTTT. This chain connects TRBV7-9 to TRBJ1-1; D may be TRBD1 (5 bases). The V gene's germline CDR1 is SEHNR and CDR2 FQNEAQ (reference sequence). The CDR3 is 13 residues long. The V and J ends lost 10 bases and 1 base respectively, with 13 bases between them. Using reference TRBV7-9 and TRBJ1-1 for the parts outside the CDR3, the full variable domain is DTGVSQNPRHKITKRGQNVTFRCDPISEHNRLYWYRQTLGQGPEFLTYFQNEAQLEKSRLLSDRFSAERPKGSFSTLEIQRTEQGDSAMYLCATGSRGNTEAFFGQGTRLTVV.

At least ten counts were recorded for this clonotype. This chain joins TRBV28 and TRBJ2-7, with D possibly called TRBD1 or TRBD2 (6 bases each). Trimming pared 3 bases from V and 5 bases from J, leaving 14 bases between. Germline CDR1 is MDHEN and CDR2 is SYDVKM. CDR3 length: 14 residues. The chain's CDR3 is CASSLWGALNEQYF. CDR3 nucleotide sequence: TGTGCCAGCAGTTTGTGGGGGGCGCTTAACGAGCAGTACTTC.

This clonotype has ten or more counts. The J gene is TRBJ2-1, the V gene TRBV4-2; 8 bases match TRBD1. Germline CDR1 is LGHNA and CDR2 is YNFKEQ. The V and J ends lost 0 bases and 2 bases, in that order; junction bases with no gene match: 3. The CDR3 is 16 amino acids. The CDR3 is CASSQDWTGTYNEQFF. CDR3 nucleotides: TGTGCCAGCAGCCAAGACTGGACAGGGACCTACAATGAGCAGTTCTTC.